This T cell receptor (beta chain) was obtained from a study of immune cell composition in non-small cell lung cancer. Study results and limitations: In adenocarcinoma, maximal tumour-associated clone frequency tracked TIL tumour reactivity.

A remark on this clone: Its antigen is currently unknown.

V shed 4 bases and J shed 0 bases, with 4 bases lying between them. The CDR3 sequence is 12 residues long. Germline V lookup: CDR1 SGHVS, CDR2 FQNEAQ. Using immunoSEQ multiplex PCR, the repertoire was profiled, and TCRdb retains in-frame clones only, with some absent. The sample shows about 2,500 clones, nearly 80% of them seen only once. DNA was extracted from unsorted cell suspensions stored frozen. This chain connects TRBV7-8 to TRBJ2-7; the D is unclear. Sequenced input: lung tumor tissue. The TCR sequence derives from a human donor with non-small cell lung cancer. The CDR3: CASSSISYEQYF. CDR3 DNA: TGTGCCAGCAGCTCCATCTCCTACGAGCAGTACTTC.